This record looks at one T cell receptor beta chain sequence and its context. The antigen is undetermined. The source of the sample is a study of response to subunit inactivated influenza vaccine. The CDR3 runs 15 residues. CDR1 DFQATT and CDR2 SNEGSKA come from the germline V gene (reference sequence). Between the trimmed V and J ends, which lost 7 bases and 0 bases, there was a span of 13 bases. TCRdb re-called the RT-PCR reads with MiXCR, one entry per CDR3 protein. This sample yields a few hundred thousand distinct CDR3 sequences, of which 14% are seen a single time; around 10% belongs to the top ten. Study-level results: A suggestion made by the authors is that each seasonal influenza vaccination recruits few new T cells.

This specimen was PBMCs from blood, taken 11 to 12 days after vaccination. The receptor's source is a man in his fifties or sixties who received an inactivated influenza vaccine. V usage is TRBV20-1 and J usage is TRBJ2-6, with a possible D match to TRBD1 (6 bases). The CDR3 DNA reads TGCAGTGTGGGGGACACCTACTCTGGGGCCAACGTCCTGACTTTC. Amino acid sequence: CSVGDTYSGANVLTF.